This entry lists 30 T cell receptor beta chains sequenced from one sample in a study of cytomegalovirus exposure and HLA in healthy donors. The method was immunoSEQ multiplex PCR; TCRdb's version includes in-frame clones alone and lacks a portion of them. This table holds 100,000 to 150,000 clones, 89% found once. Sequencing used PBMCs. The receptors shown here come from a woman aged 18-29 years in good health and CMV-seronegative.

Here the CDR3 reads CATSSDTSSYEQYF. In nucleotides, the CDR3 is TGTGCCACCAGCAGTGACACCTCTTCCTACGAGCAGTACTTC. The rearrangement links TRBV15 to TRBJ2-7, with D unresolved. Germline loops: CDR1 LNHNV, CDR2 YYDKDF (reference sequence). Trimming removed 3 bases from V and 1 base from J, with 10 bases in between. The CDR3 consists of 14 residues.

This chain joins TRBV4-2 and TRBJ1-2; D ambiguous. V was cut by 0 bases and J by 8 bases, with 7 bases left in between. This CDR3 spans 12 amino acids. Germline V gene data show CDR1 as LGHNA and CDR2 as YNFKEQ. CDR3 loop: CASSQDRWGYTF. The DNA of the CDR3 is TGTGCCAGCAGCCAAGACAGGTGGGGCTACACCTTC.

This clone occurred once. At one end, the junction sequence differs from germline, possibly due to a read error. The rearrangement joins TRBV10-3 to TRBJ2-1; TRBD2 aligns across 10 bases. Per germline, CDR1 ENHRY and CDR2 SYGVKD. CDR3 length equals 17 residues. The CDR3 is CASSVGLAGASYNEQFF. The CDR3 nucleotides read TGTGCCAGCAGTGTCGGCCTAGCGGGGGCATCCTACAATGAGCAGTTCTTC.

The chain links TRBV6-1 to TRBJ2-7, with 7 bases identical to TRBD1. Germline V gene data show CDR1 as MNHNS and CDR2 as SASEGT. CDR3 length: 13 amino acids. V gave up 5 bases and J gave up 2 bases; unmatched junction bases: 3. In DNA, the CDR3 is TGTGCCAGCAGTACGGGACAGCCCTACGAGCAGTACTTC. Translation gives CASSTGQPYEQYF.

This rearrangement joins TRBV10-1 to TRBJ2-3; TRBD1 matches at 10 bases. The CDR3 is 15 residues long. Germline V lookup: CDR1 WNHNN, CDR2 SYGVQD (reference sequence). Trimming cost V 9 bases and J 2 bases; bases outside gene matches: 8. The CDR3 region is CASSIGQGVTDTQYF. CDR3 DNA sequence: TGCGCCAGTTCGATCGGACAGGGGGTCACAGATACGCAGTATTTT.

The chain recombines TRBV30 with TRBJ1-1; 9 bases line up with TRBD1. The CDR3 length is 14 residues. Germline-derived CDR1 and CDR2 are GTSNPN and SVGIG (reference sequence). The V segment lost 2 bases and the J segment 1 base; nucleotides outside the gene matches: 2. The CDR3 loop is CAWSQTGGNTEAFF. The DNA for the CDR3 is TGTGCCTGGAGTCAGACAGGGGGGAACACTGAAGCTTTCTTT.

In DNA form, the CDR3 reads TGTGCCAGCAGCTTAGCCACTTCGAGGTCGGGAGGTACCTACAATGAGCAGTTCTTC. Residues: CASSLATSRSGGTYNEQFF. The chain combines TRBV7-2 with TRBJ2-1; TRBD2 agrees at 7 bases. Germline V gives CDR1 SGHTA, CDR2 FQGNSA. Losses at the gene ends were 0 bases for V and 2 bases for J; bases not matched to a gene: 13. CDR3 length: 19 amino acids.

The J gene is TRBJ2-5, the V gene TRBV30; D possibly corresponds to TRBD1 (5 bases). The germline V gene encodes CDR1 GTSNPN and CDR2 SVGIG (reference sequence). The CDR3 loop spans 13 amino acids. Deletions cut 4 bases from V and 7 bases from J, with 16 bases between. CDR3 region: CAWTVARQGTQYF. CDR3 bases: TGTGCCTGGACAGTCGCTAGGCAGGGGACCCAGTACTTC. Supplemented by reference TRBV30 and TRBJ2-5, the full variable domain reads SQTIHQWPATLVQPVGSPLSLECTVEGTSNPNLYWYRQAAGRGLQLLFYSVGIGQISSEVPQNLSASRPQDRQFILSSKKLLLSDSGFYLCAWTVARQGTQYFGPGTRLLVL.

This sequence joins TRBV4-3 and TRBJ2-7, with 8 bases lining up with TRBD2. The CDR3 covers 16 residues. With 1 base clipped from V and 4 bases from J, the junction kept 9 bases outside the gene matches. The V gene's germline CDR1 is LGHNA and CDR2 YSLEER. The DNA for the CDR3 is TGCGCCAGCAGCCAAGCTCGGAGCGGGAGTCCGTACGAGCAGTACTTC. Residues: CASSQARSGSPYEQYF.

The rearrangement uses TRBV28 and TRBJ1-5; D unclear. CDR3 length: 16 residues. Germline V CDR1 and CDR2: MDHEN, SYDVKM. Trimming cost V 3 bases and J 2 bases, with 14 bases left between them. The CDR3 bases are TGTGCCAGCAGTTTGTATCTCCCCCAGGGCAATCAGCCCCAGCATTTT. It specifies CASSLYLPQGNQPQHF.

The rearrangement links TRBV6-1 to TRBJ2-5; 8 bases are a match to TRBD1. The CDR3 contains 15 residues. V trimming: 4 bases; J trimming: 5 bases; junction bases outside the gene matches: 9. Germline V CDR1 and CDR2: MNHNS, SASEGT. The CDR3 spells CASSVMTGAPETQYF. CDR3 DNA: TGTGCCAGCAGTGTTATGACAGGGGCGCCGGAGACCCAGTACTTC.

There are a few counts of this clone. This chain joins TRBV5-6 and TRBJ1-6; no clear D gene. Trimming left V 1 base short and J 8 bases short, with 4 bases between. Germline CDR1 SGHDT, CDR2 YYEEEE. The length of the CDR3 is 12 residues. Here the CDR3 reads CASSLLYSPLHF. The CDR3 DNA is TGTGCCAGCAGCTTGCTCTATTCACCCCTCCACTTT.

The chain recombines TRBV18 with TRBJ1-5; TRBD1 is a possible D gene (5 bases). The CDR3 is 14 amino acids. CDR1 is KGHSH and CDR2 is LQKENI in the germline V gene. V lost 1 base, J lost 7 bases, and 11 bases lay in between. The CDR3 reads CASSPLNQGQPQHF. The DNA of the CDR3 is TGTGCCAGCTCACCACTTAACCAGGGCCAGCCCCAGCATTTT.

This chain connects TRBV10-3 to TRBJ1-1, with 8 bases matching TRBD1. CDR1 and CDR2 from the germline V gene are ENHRY and SYGVKD. V was pared by 7 bases and J by 1 base, with 5 bases of the junction left unmatched. This CDR3 comprises 14 residues. CDR3: CAITRTGGNTEAFF. CDR3 nucleotide sequence: TGTGCCATCACCAGAACAGGGGGGAACACTGAAGCTTTCTTT.

V usage is TRBV9 and J usage is TRBJ1-2; TRBD1 might be the D (5 bases). This CDR3 region has 16 residues. Germline-derived CDR1 and CDR2 are SGDLS and YYNGEE. V dropped 1 base and J dropped 7 bases, with 20 bases sitting between them. DNA of the CDR3: TGTGCCAGCAGCGTATCCGCCGGGGGGGGATATGGTGGCTACACCTTC. Translated: CASSVSAGGGYGGYTF. Full variable domain (remainder filled in from reference TRBV9 and TRBJ1-2): DSGVTQTPKHLITATGQRVTLRCSPRSGDLSVYWYQQSLDQGLQFLIQYYNGEERAKGNILERFSAQQFPDLHSELNLSSLELGDSALYFCASSVSAGGGYGGYTFGSGTRLTVV.

This sequence joins TRBV30 and TRBJ1-1; D is unclear. Trimming removed 0 bases from V and 0 bases from J, with 8 bases in between. The CDR3 contains 14 residues. Germline V CDR1 and CDR2: GTSNPN, SVGIG (reference sequence). The CDR3 loop reads CAWSVGSLNTEAFF. CDR3 DNA: TGTGCCTGGAGTGTAGGGAGCTTGAACACTGAAGCTTTCTTT. The full variable domain, completed using reference TRBV30 and TRBJ1-1, is SQTIHQWPATLVQPVGSPLSLECTVEGTSNPNLYWYRQAAGRGLQLLFYSVGIGQISSEVPQNLSASRPQDRQFILSSKKLLLSDSGFYLCAWSVGSLNTEAFFGQGTRLTVV.

The V call is TRBV27, the J call TRBJ2-7; 10 bases line up with TRBD2. CDR3 length equals 15 residues. The ends lost 2 bases at V and 3 bases at J; junction bases unmatched: 4. CDR1 is MNHEY, CDR2 SMNVEV, per germline (reference sequence). CDR3 protein: CASSLVAGGLYEQYV. CDR3 nucleotide sequence: TGTGCCAGCAGTTTAGTAGCGGGGGGCCTCTACGAGCAGTACGTC.

This clone has more than one count but fewer than ten. The rearrangement joins TRBV7-2 to TRBJ2-2; 7 nucleotides line up with TRBD2. This CDR3 spans 15 amino acids. V was pared by 4 bases and J by 4 bases, with 6 bases of the junction left unmatched. The germline gives CDR1 SGHTA, CDR2 FQGNSA. The CDR3 region has the DNA TGTGCCAGCAGCTCGCCGGGACTAATCACCGGGGAGCTGTTTTTT. This codes for CASSSPGLITGELFF.

The CDR3 DNA reads TGTGCCAGCCGCGGGACGGCGAACACTGAAGCTTTCTTT. This encodes CASRGTANTEAFF. The chain joins TRBV2 to TRBJ1-1; weak D call: TRBD1 (5 bases). V was cut by 8 bases and J by 1 base, with 11 bases left in between. CDR1 SNHLY and CDR2 FYNNEI come from the germline V gene. The CDR3 consists of 13 residues.

The genes are TRBV15 and TRBJ2-3; 14 bases map to TRBD2. V trimming: 0 bases; J trimming: 0 bases; junction bases outside the gene matches: 5. Germline lookup yields CDR1 LNHNV and CDR2 YYDKDF (reference sequence). The CDR3 spans 19 residues. CDR3 amino acids: CATSRDGLAGGSSTDTQYF. In DNA form, the CDR3 reads TGTGCCACCAGCAGAGACGGACTAGCGGGGGGATCTAGCACAGATACGCAGTATTTT.

The gene calls are TRBV5-1 and TRBJ2-1, with TRBD2 matching over 8 bases. This CDR3 has 15 amino acids. Germline loops: CDR1 SGHRS, CDR2 YFSETQ. Trimming at V came to 6 bases and at J to 5 bases, leaving 10 bases not matched to a gene. The CDR3 DNA reads TGCGCCAGCACCGTAAGCGGGAGTTCCCACAATGAGCAGTTCTTC. Its protein is CASTVSGSSHNEQFF.

The chain uses TRBV27 and TRBJ1-1; D is possibly TRBD1 (5 bases). Trimming shortened V by 2 bases and J by 5 bases, and 15 bases separated the two germline ends. The CDR3 is made up of 15 amino acids. Germline CDR1 is MNHEY and CDR2 is SMNVEV (reference sequence). The CDR3 spells CASSLGRGASTEAFF. CDR3 DNA: TGTGCCAGCAGTTTAGGCCGCGGGGCTAGTACTGAAGCTTTCTTT.

This sequence joins TRBV30 and TRBJ1-1; TRBD1 agrees at 7 bases. V was clipped by 5 bases and J by 8 bases; unmatched bases: 5. Germline V gene lookup returns CDR1 GTSNPN and CDR2 SVGIG (reference sequence). The length of the CDR3 is 11 residues. The CDR3: CAWGEDREAFF. Here the CDR3 DNA reads TGTGCCTGGGGGGAGGACAGGGAAGCTTTCTTT.

The chain combines TRBV6-1 with TRBJ1-2; D is possibly TRBD1 (5 bases). The V gene lost 2 bases and the J gene lost 4 bases, with 20 bases spanning the gap. This CDR3 is built from 17 residues. CDR1 is MNHNS and CDR2 is SASEGT in the germline V gene. The CDR3 coding sequence is TGTGCCAGCAGTGAATGCTGTGGACACGACATACGCTATGGCTACACCTTC. The encoded protein is CASSECCGHDIRYGYTF.

The CDR3 here is CSSIRAGDGDTQYF. Written as DNA, the CDR3 is TGCAGCTCAATCCGAGCGGGGGATGGAGATACGCAGTATTTT. V is TRBV29-1 and J is TRBJ2-3; 8 nucleotides agree with TRBD2. This CDR3 comprises 14 residues. Germline V CDR1 and CDR2: SQVTM, ANQGSEA. The ends lost 8 bases at V and 5 bases at J; junction bases unmatched: 12.

This chain connects TRBV6-5 to TRBJ1-2; possibly TRBD1 for D (6 bases). Germline CDR1 and CDR2: MNHEY and SVGAGI. The CDR3 extends over 12 amino acids. The germline V and J ends were trimmed by 6 bases and 2 bases, with 7 bases remaining between them. CDR3 coding DNA: TGTGCCAGCAGGACAGGAAACTATGGCTACACCTTC. Encoded protein: CASRTGNYGYTF.

J is TRBJ1-2 and V is TRBV27; D is undetermined. V was cut by 3 bases and J by 0 bases, with 11 bases left in between. Germline assignment: CDR1 MNHEY and CDR2 SMNVEV (reference sequence). The CDR3 runs 15 residues. CDR3 in DNA: TGTGCCAGCAGTTTGACGGGGTGGGCTAACTATGGCTACACCTTC. This encodes CASSLTGWANYGYTF.

This clone appeared once. CDR3 DNA: TGTGCCAGCAGTCGACAGAGAGGCCCGAATGAAAAACTGTTTTTT. Residues: CASSRQRGPNEKLFF. The chain employs TRBV6-1 and TRBJ1-4; weak D call: TRBD1 (5 bases). The V gene lost 5 bases and the J gene lost 5 bases, with 15 bases spanning the gap. CDR1 MNHNS and CDR2 SASEGT come from the germline V gene. The CDR3 consists of 15 residues.

Here the CDR3 reads CASSSGLAGVYEQFF. The CDR3, as DNA: TGTGCCAGCAGCTCGGGACTAGCGGGAGTTTATGAGCAGTTCTTC. The rearrangement uses TRBV5-6 and TRBJ2-1; 14 bases map to TRBD2. The CDR3 has 15 amino acids. Germline values: CDR1 SGHDT, CDR2 YYEEEE. Unmatched junction bases numbered 4, after V lost 3 bases and J lost 8 bases.

The chain couples TRBV7-9 to TRBJ1-5, with a possible D match to TRBD1 (6 bases). There are 15 residues in the CDR3. The V gene's germline CDR1 is SEHNR and CDR2 FQNEAQ (reference sequence). Trimming removed 4 bases at V and 0 bases at J, with 10 bases between. The CDR3 is CASSSGVNSNQPQHF. DNA of the CDR3: TGTGCCAGCAGCTCAGGGGTAAATAGCAATCAGCCCCAGCATTTT.